This T cell receptor (beta chain) originates from a study of CD8+CD57+ T cells in acquired aplastic anemia. Study-level background: The sorted CD4+ and CD8+ cells yielded an average approximately 3.2 ug of DNA. Study-level points and caveats: Any difference that existed in CD8+ Simpson's diversity between patients and controls was not significant.

Genomic DNA constituted the template upon which TCR beta VDJ and CDR3 profiling was performed. A single record per CDR3 protein comes from TCRdb applying MiXCR to the reads. Among about 180,000 distinct CDR3 sequences, approximately 46% were seen once, and the ten largest hold approximately 2.9%. A few counts support this clonotype. As yet, its antigen is unknown. The source material was sorted CD4+, CD8+, or CD8+CD57+ T cells (not recorded which) from PBMCs. The TCR comes from a human donor in good health.

For the CDR3, the DNA is TGTGCCAGTAGTGGCCAGGGACAAGCCTACGAGCAGTACTTC. It translates to CASSGQGQAYEQYF. V is TRBV19 and J is TRBJ2-7; possibly TRBD1 for D (6 bases). This CDR3 is 14 amino acids long. The V gene lost 5 bases and the J gene lost 2 bases, with 13 bases spanning the gap. From germline, CDR1 is LNHDA and CDR2 SQIVND (reference sequence). The full variable domain, in which reference TRBV19 and TRBJ2-7 provide the parts outside the CDR3, is DGGITQSPKYLFRKEGQNVTLSCEQNLNHDAMYWYRQDPGQGLRLIYYSQIVNDFQKGDIAEGYSVSREKKESFPLTVTSAQKNPTAFYLCASSGQGQAYEQYFGPGTRLTVT.